These 23 T cell receptor beta chains came from one sample sequenced in a study of blood T cell repertoires in COVID-19. Assay used: immunoSEQ multiplex PCR; TCRdb lists only in-frame clones, some missing. The sample records fewer than 200,000 clones, around 87% being singletons. The sample taken for sequencing was peripheral blood. The receptors originated from a woman between 18 and 30 years old who had recovered from COVID-19.

The V and J genes are TRBV7-3 and TRBJ2-5, with 7 bases matching TRBD2. Per the germline V gene, CDR1 is SGHTA and CDR2 is FQGTGA. V was pared by 2 bases and J by 4 bases, with 7 bases of the junction left unmatched. The CDR3 has 15 amino acids. CDR3 loop: CASSLGASGVETQYF. CDR3 sequence (DNA): TGTGCCAGCAGCTTAGGCGCGAGCGGGGTAGAGACCCAGTACTTC.

The J gene is TRBJ2-7, the V gene TRBV6-6; D is perhaps TRBD1 (6 bases). V lost 6 bases, J lost 3 bases, and 12 bases lay in between. CDR3 length: 13 residues. Germline CDR1 MNHNY, CDR2 SVGAGI (reference sequence). Written as DNA, the CDR3 is TGTGCCAGCAGCCGCGTACAGGGCTACGAGCAGTACGTC. It codes for CASSRVQGYEQYV.

V gene TRBV14 combines with J gene TRBJ2-3; 11 bases map to TRBD2. J gave up 0 bases and V 4 bases, and 3 bases lay outside the gene matches. The CDR3 sequence is 16 residues long. From germline, CDR1 is SGHDN and CDR2 FVKESK. The CDR3: CASSPWTSGSTDTQYF. The CDR3 bases are TGTGCCAGCAGCCCCTGGACTAGCGGGAGCACAGATACGCAGTATTTT. Combining the CDR3 with reference TRBV14 and TRBJ2-3 gives the whole variable domain EAGVTQFPSHSVIEKGQTVTLRCDPISGHDNLYWYRRVMGKEIKFLLHFVKESKQDESGMPNNRFLAERTGGTYSTLKVQPAELEDSGVYFCASSPWTSGSTDTQYFGPGTRLTVL.

The chain uses TRBV29-1 and TRBJ1-4; D may be TRBD1 (6 bases). Germline V gene sequence: CDR1 SQVTM, CDR2 ANQGSEA. The CDR3 has 12 amino acids. The V and J ends lost 7 bases and 8 bases respectively, with 14 bases between them. CDR3 amino acids: CSAGTSWEKLFF. The CDR3 nucleotides are TGCAGCGCCGGGACATCATGGGAAAAACTGTTTTTT.

The CDR3 spells CASSPGAGEDQPQHF. The DNA of the CDR3 is TGTGCCAGCAGCCCAGGGGCAGGGGAAGATCAGCCCCAGCATTTT. This chain uses TRBV5-6 with TRBJ1-5; TRBD1 might be the D (6 bases). Between the trimmed V and J ends, which lost 4 bases and 5 bases, there was a span of 16 bases. The V gene's germline CDR1 is SGHDT and CDR2 YYEEEE. The CDR3 has 15 residues.

This sequence joins TRBV4-3 and TRBJ1-3; D gene unclear. Per the germline V gene, CDR1 is LGHNA and CDR2 is YSLEER. This CDR3 spans 14 amino acids. V was cut by 1 base and J by 0 bases, with 4 bases left in between. The CDR3 reads CASSQGVSGNTIYF. CDR3 coding DNA: TGCGCCAGCAGCCAAGGCGTCTCTGGAAACACCATATATTTT.

The V and J genes are TRBV2 and TRBJ2-7; D perhaps matches TRBD2 (8 bases). Trimming removed 7 bases at V and 5 bases at J, with 21 bases between. Germline V gives CDR1 SNHLY, CDR2 FYNNEI. The CDR3 length is 15 residues. CDR3 in amino acids: CASKPGGGIFDEQYF. Here the CDR3 DNA reads TGTGCCAGCAAACCGGGAGGGGGCATATTCGACGAGCAGTACTTC.

This clone appeared once. The genes are TRBV9 and TRBJ2-6; 7 nucleotides align to TRBD2. The CDR3 sequence is 19 residues long. Per the germline V gene, CDR1 is SGDLS and CDR2 is YYNGEE. V dropped 3 bases and J dropped 2; count of bases not matched to a gene: 14. The CDR3: CASSAGEGRVFTGANVLTF. Here the CDR3 DNA reads TGTGCCAGCAGCGCGGGGGAGGGGAGGGTTTTTACTGGGGCCAACGTCCTGACTTTC.

This clone was counted a single time. This chain uses TRBV7-2 with TRBJ1-5; the D gene is possibly TRBD1 (6 bases). From germline, CDR1 is SGHTA and CDR2 FQGNSA. The CDR3 has 15 amino acids. V lost 4 bases, J lost 2 bases, and 12 bases lay in between. Here the CDR3 reads CASSSQGLGNQPQHF. The CDR3 DNA reads as TGTGCCAGCAGCTCACAGGGATTGGGCAATCAGCCCCAGCATTTT.

In its sample, this clone was seen once. V usage is TRBV9 and J usage is TRBJ1-2; D might be TRBD1 (6 bases). V was cut by 6 bases and J by 5 bases, with 17 bases left in between. The germline gives CDR1 SGDLS, CDR2 YYNGEE. This CDR3 has 14 amino acids. CDR3 sequence (DNA): TGTGCCAGCACCCAGCAGGGGTCTCATTATGGCTACACCTTC. The encoded protein is CASTQQGSHYGYTF.

Only one count was recorded for this clone. The chain recombines TRBV10-3 with TRBJ1-5; 8 positions match TRBD1. Trimming removed 6 bases from V and 7 bases from J; junction bases left unmatched: 8. Germline V gene data show CDR1 as ENHRY and CDR2 as SYGVKD. The CDR3 runs 14 residues. The CDR3, as DNA: TGTGCCATCAGCTGGTCGGGGACAGGCCAGCCCCAGCATTTT. Encoded protein: CAISWSGTGQPQHF.

The V gene is TRBV7-6, the J gene TRBJ2-6; D is unclear. This CDR3 comprises 16 residues. Germline values: CDR1 SGHVS, CDR2 FNYEAQ. With 1 base removed from V and 1 base from J, the gap between germline ends came to 8 bases. CDR3 loop: CASSLGSQSGANVLTF. The CDR3 region has the DNA TGTGCCAGCAGCTTAGGATCACAGTCTGGGGCCAACGTCCTGACTTTC.

The rearrangement joins TRBV7-2 to TRBJ2-7; D is ambiguous. The CDR3 spans 16 residues. The V and J ends lost 2 bases and 0 bases respectively, with 14 bases between them. CDR1 SGHTA and CDR2 FQGNSA come from the germline V gene. The CDR3 region has the DNA TGTGCCAGCAGCTTATTTCCTCCCCCGGGCTCCTACGAGCAGTACGTC. Translation: CASSLFPPPGSYEQYV.

The chain couples TRBV7-9 to TRBJ1-1; no clear D. This CDR3 is built from 15 residues. With 2 bases removed from V and 0 bases from J, the gap between germline ends came to 10 bases. CDR1 and CDR2 (germline): SEHNR, FQNEAQ (reference sequence). This chain's CDR3 is CASSLREVVNTEAFF. In DNA, the CDR3 is TGTGCCAGCAGCTTACGGGAGGTAGTGAACACTGAAGCTTTCTTT.

Only one count was recorded for this clone. This sequence joins TRBV19 and TRBJ2-7, with D perhaps matching TRBD1 (5 bases). Germline CDR1 and CDR2: LNHDA and SQIVND (reference sequence). V dropped 3 bases and J dropped 1 base, with 16 bases sitting between them. There are 16 residues in the CDR3. The CDR3 reads CASSIGGARSSYEQYV. The CDR3 nucleotides read TGTGCCAGTAGTATTGGTGGGGCTCGTTCATCCTACGAGCAGTACGTC.

This chain links TRBV7-9 with TRBJ1-3, with D perhaps TRBD1 (5 bases). From germline, CDR1 is SEHNR and CDR2 FQNEAQ (reference sequence). This CDR3 is 14 amino acids long. Trimming took off 0 bases at V and 3 bases at J, with 6 bases between the two ends. DNA of the CDR3: TGTGCCAGCAGCTTAGCTAGGGGTGGAAACACCATATATTTT. This sequence encodes CASSLARGGNTIYF.

This chain uses TRBV7-3 with TRBJ2-2; 13 bases are shared with TRBD2. The V gene's germline CDR1 is SGHTA and CDR2 FQGTGA. J was trimmed by 4 bases and V by 5 bases; bases with no gene match: 13. The CDR3 totals 19 residues. CDR3 protein: CASSPTSGRAFLGTGELFF. CDR3 sequence (DNA): TGTGCCAGCAGCCCCACTAGCGGGAGGGCCTTTCTGGGCACCGGGGAGCTGTTTTTT.

The J gene is TRBJ2-1, the V gene TRBV4-3, with D unresolved. The ends were cut back, 0 bases at V and 5 bases at J, with 14 bases in the middle. There are 16 residues in the CDR3. Germline loops: CDR1 LGHNA, CDR2 YSLEER. CDR3 amino acids: CASSQDYTTPHNEQFF. The CDR3, as DNA: TGCGCCAGCAGCCAAGATTACACCACACCACACAATGAGCAGTTCTTC.

This chain connects TRBV11-1 to TRBJ2-7; perhaps TRBD2 as D (6 bases). There are 13 residues in the CDR3. V was shortened by 6 bases and J by 0 bases, with 9 bases between the two germline ends. Per the germline V gene, CDR1 is SGHAT and CDR2 is FQDESV (reference sequence). CDR3 DNA: TGTGCCAGCAGTTCCGGGAGCTCCTACGAGCAGTACTTC. It encodes CASSSGSSYEQYF.

This rearrangement joins TRBV6-4 to TRBJ1-2; 10 nucleotides align to TRBD1. CDR1 MRHNA and CDR2 SNTAGT come from the germline V gene. V was pared by 0 bases and J by 4 bases, with 5 bases of the junction left unmatched. CDR3 length: 16 residues. The CDR3 spells CASSDSKGQGIYGYTF. The CDR3 DNA reads TGTGCCAGCAGTGACTCGAAGGGACAGGGGATCTATGGCTACACCTTC.

The chain employs TRBV5-1 and TRBJ1-4; 10 bases are shared with TRBD1. Germline CDR1 SGHRS, CDR2 YFSETQ. The CDR3 totals 15 residues. Trimming took 4 bases from V and 8 from J; bases not matched to a gene: 8. This CDR3 reads CASSATGGSREKLFF. The CDR3 DNA reads TGCGCCAGCAGCGCGACAGGGGGCTCGAGAGAAAAACTGTTTTTT.

This clone was counted a few times. The V gene is TRBV18, the J gene TRBJ2-7, with 10 positions matching TRBD1. From germline, CDR1 is KGHSH and CDR2 LQKENI. The V and J ends lost 8 bases and 3 bases, in that order; junction bases with no gene match: 7. The CDR3 has 14 residues. The CDR3 spells CASLSGQGSYEQYF. CDR3 bases: TGTGCCAGCCTTTCGGGACAGGGGAGCTACGAGCAGTACTTC.

The chain uses TRBV10-1 and TRBJ2-5; TRBD1 aligns across 10 bases. This CDR3 comprises 15 residues. Germline CDR1 reads WNHNN; CDR2 reads SYGVQD (reference sequence). The J segment lost 2 bases and the V segment lost 6 bases, leaving 6 bases of the junction unmatched. CDR3 amino acids: CASSRTGGRQETQYF. The CDR3, as DNA: TGCGCCAGCAGCCGGACAGGGGGGAGGCAAGAGACCCAGTACTTC.